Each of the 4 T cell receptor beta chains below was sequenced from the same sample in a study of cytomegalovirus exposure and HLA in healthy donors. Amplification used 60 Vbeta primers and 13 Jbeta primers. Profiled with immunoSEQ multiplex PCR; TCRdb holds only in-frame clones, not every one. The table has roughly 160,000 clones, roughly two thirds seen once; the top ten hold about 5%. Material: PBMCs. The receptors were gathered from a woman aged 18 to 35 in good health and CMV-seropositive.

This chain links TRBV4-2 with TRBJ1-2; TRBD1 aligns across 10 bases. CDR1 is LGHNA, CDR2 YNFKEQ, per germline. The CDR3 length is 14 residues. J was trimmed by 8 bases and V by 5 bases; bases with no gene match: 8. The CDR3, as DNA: TGTGCCAGCAGCGTTAACGACAGGGGGCAGGGCTACACCTTC. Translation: CASSVNDRGQGYTF.

Here the CDR3 reads CASSLEEGETQYF. The CDR3 nucleotides read TGCGCCAGCAGCTTGGAAGAGGGAGAGACCCAGTACTTC. The chain joins TRBV5-1 to TRBJ2-5, with D possibly TRBD2 on 5 matching bases. V shed 0 bases and J shed 4 bases, with 7 bases lying between them. CDR1 is SGHRS, CDR2 YFSETQ, per germline. This CDR3 region has 13 residues.

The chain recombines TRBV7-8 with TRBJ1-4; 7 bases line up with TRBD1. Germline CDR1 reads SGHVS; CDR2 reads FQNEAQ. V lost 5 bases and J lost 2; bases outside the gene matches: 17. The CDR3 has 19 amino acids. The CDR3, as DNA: TGTGCCAGCAGCCCAGACGCAGCACACGAGACAGGGACTAATGAAAAACTGTTTTTT. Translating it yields CASSPDAAHETGTNEKLFF.

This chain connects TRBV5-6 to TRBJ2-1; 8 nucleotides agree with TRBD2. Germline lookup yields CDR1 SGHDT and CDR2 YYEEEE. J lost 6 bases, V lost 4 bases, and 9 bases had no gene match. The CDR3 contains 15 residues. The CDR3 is CASSLSGTSPNEQFF. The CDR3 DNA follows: TGTGCCAGCAGCCTGTCCGGGACTAGTCCCAATGAGCAGTTCTTC.